Here is one T cell receptor (beta chain) with its context. Its antigen is still unknown. The germline gives CDR1 MGHRA, CDR2 YSYEKL. This CDR3 contains 17 residues. V was trimmed by 0 bases and J by 8 bases, leaving 20 bases between them. The PCR used 60 Vbeta and 13 Jbeta primers. Profiling relied on immunoSEQ multiplex PCR, and the TCRdb table lists in-frame clones only, not all of them. The data hold some 110,000 clones, with roughly 74% observed a single time. The sample comes from a study of cytomegalovirus exposure and HLA in healthy donors. Whole-study results and caveats: A later analysis linked 15,000 to 20,000 TCR beta sequences to HLA alleles at 0.05 false discovery rate.

The source material was PBMCs. This clonotype was obtained from a woman between 25 and 40 years old in good health and CMV-seronegative. This rearrangement joins TRBV4-1 to TRBJ2-1; tentative D call: TRBD2 (7 bases). The CDR3 bases are TGCGCCAGCAGCCAAGATCGAGGGGGGCTTGCGGGAGATGAGCAGTTCTTC. It encodes CASSQDRGGLAGDEQFF.